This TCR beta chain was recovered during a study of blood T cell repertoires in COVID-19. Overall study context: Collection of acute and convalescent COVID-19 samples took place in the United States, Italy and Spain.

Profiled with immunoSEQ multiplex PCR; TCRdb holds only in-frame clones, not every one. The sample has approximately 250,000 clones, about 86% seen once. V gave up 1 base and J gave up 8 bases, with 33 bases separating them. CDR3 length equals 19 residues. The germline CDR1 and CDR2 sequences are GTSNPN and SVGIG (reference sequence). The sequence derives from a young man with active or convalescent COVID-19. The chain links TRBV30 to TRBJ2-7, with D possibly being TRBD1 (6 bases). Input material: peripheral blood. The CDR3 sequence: CAWSGHREESAFGRGKQYF. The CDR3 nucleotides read TGTGCCTGGAGTGGCCACAGGGAAGAATCGGCGTTTGGAAGGGGGAAGCAGTACTTC.